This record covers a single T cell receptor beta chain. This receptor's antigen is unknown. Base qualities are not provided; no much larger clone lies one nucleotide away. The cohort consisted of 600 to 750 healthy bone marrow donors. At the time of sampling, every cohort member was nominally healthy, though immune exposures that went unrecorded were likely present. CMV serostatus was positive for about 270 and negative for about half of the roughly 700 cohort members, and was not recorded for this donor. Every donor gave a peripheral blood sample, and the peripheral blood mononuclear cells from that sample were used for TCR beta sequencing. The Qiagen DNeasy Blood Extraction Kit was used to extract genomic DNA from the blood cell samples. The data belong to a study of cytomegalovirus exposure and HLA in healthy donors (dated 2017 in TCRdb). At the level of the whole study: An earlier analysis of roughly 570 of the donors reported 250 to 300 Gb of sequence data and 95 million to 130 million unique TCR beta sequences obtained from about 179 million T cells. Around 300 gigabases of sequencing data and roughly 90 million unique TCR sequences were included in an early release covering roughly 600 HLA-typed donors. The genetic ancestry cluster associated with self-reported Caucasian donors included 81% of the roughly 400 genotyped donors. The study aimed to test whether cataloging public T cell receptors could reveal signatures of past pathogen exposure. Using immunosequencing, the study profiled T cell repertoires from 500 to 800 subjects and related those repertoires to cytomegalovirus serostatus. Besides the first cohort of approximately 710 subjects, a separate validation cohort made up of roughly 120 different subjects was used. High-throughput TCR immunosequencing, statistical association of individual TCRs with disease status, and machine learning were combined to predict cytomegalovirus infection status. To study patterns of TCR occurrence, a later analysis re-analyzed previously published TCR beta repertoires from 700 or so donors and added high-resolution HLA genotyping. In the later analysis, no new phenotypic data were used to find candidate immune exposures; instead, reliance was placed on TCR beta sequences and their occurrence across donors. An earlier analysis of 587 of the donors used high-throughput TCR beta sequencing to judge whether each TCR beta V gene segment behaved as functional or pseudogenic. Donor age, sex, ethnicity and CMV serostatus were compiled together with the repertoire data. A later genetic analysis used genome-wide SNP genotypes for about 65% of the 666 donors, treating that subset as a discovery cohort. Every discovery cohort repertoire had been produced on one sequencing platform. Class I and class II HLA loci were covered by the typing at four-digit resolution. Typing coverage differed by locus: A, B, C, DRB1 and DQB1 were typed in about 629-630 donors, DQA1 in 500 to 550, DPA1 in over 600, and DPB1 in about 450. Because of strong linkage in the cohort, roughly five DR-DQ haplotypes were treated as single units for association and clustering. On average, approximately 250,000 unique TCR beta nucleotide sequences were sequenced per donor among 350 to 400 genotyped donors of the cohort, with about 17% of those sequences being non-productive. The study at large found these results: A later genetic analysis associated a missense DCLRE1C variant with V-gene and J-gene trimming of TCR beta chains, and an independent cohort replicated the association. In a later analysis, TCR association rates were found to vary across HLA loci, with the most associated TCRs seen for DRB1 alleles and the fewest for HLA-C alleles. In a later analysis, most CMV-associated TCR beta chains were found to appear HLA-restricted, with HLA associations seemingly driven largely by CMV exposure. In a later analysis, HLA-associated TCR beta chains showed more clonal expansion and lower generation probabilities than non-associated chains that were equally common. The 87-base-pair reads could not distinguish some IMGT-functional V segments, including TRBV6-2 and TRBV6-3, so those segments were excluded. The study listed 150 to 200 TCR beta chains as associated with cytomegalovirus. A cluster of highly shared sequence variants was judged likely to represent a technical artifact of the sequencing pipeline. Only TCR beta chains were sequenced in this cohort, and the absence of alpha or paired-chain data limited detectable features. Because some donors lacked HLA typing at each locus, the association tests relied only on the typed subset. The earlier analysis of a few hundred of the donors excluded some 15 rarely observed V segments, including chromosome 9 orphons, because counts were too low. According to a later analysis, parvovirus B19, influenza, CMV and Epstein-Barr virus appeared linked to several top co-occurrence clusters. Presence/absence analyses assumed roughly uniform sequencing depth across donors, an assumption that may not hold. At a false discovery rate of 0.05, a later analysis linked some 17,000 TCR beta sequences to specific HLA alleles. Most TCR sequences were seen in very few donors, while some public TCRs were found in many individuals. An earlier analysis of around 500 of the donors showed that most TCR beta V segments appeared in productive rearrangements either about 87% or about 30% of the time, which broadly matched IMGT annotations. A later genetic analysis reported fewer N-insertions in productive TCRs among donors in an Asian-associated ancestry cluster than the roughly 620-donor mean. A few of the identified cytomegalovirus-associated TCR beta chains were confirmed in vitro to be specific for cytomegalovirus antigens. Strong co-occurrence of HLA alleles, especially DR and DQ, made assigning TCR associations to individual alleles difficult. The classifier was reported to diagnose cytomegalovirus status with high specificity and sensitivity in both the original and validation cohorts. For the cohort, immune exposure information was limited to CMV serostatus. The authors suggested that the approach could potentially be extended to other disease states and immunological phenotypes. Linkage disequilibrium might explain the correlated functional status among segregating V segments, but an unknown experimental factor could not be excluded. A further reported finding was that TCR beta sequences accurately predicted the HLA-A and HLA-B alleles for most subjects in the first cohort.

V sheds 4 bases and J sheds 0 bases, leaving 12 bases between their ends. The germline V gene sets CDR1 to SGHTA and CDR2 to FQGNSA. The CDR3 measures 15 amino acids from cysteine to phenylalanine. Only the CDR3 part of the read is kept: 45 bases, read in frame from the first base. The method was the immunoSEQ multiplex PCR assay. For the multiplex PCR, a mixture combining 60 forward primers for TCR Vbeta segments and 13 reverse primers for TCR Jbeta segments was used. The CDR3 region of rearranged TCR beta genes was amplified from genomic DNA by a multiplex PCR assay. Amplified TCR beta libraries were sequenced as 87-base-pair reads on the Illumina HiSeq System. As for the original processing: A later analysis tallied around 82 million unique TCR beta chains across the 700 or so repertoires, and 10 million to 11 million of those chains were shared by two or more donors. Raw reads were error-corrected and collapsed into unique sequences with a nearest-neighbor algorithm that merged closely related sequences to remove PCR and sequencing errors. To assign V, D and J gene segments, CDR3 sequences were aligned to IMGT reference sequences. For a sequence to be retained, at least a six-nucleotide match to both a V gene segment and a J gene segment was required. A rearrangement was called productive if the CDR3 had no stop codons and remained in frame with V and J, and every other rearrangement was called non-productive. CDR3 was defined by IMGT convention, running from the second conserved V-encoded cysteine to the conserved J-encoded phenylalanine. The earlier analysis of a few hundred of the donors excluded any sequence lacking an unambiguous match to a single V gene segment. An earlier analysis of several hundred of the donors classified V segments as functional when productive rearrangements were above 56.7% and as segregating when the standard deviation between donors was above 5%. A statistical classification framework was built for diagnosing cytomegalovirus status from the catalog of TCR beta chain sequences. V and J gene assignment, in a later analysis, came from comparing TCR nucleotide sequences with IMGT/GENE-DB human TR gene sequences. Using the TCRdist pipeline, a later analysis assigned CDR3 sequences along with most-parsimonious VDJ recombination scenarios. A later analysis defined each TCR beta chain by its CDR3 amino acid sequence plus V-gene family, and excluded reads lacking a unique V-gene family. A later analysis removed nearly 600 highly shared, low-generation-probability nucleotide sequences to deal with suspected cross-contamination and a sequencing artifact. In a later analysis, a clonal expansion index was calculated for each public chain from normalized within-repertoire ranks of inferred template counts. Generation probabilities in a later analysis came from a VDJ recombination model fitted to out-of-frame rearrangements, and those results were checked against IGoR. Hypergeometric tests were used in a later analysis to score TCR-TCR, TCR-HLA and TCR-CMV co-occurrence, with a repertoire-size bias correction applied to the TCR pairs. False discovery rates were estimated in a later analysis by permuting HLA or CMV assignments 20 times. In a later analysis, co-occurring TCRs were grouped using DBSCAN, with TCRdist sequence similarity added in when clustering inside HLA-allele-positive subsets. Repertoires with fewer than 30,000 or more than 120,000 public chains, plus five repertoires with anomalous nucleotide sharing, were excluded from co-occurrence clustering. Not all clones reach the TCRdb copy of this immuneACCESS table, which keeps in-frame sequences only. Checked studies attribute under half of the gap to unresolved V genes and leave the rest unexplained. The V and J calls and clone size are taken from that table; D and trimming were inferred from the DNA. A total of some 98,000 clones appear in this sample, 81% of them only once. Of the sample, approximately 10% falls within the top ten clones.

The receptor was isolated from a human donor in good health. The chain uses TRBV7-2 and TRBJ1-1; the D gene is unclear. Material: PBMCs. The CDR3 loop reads CASSSRPALNTEAFF. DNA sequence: TGTGCCAGCAGCTCTAGACCAGCTTTGAACACTGAAGCTTTCTTT.